The following is a TCR beta chain sequence with its context. CDR3 length: 13 amino acids. Per the germline V gene, CDR1 is SGHRS and CDR2 is YFSETQ. Trimming shortened V by 5 bases and J by 2 bases, and 9 bases separated the two germline ends. TCRdb ran MiXCR on the 5' RACE reads and lists one entry per CDR3 protein. Of roughly 130,000 distinct CDR3 sequences in the sample, more than 15% were seen once. This record belongs to a study of T-cell memory formation after mild COVID-19. The source is a man between 18 and 29 years old who had mild COVID-19 (a few samples of this study predate the infection). Cell type and time point are not known. Sample: PBMCs or a T cell subset sorted from them (not recorded which). The V call is TRBV5-1, the J call TRBJ2-3; D remains unclear. The CDR3 DNA sequence: TGCGCCAGCAGTCGGATCGTCACAGATACGCAGTATTTT. Its protein product is CASSRIVTDTQYF. The full variable domain, its missing parts supplied by reference TRBV5-1 and TRBJ2-3, is KAGVTQTPRYLIKTRGQQVTLSCSPISGHRSVSWYQQTPGQGLQFLFEYFSETQRNKGNFPGRFSGRQFSNSRSEMNVSTLELGDSALYLCASSRIVTDTQYFGPGTRLTVL.